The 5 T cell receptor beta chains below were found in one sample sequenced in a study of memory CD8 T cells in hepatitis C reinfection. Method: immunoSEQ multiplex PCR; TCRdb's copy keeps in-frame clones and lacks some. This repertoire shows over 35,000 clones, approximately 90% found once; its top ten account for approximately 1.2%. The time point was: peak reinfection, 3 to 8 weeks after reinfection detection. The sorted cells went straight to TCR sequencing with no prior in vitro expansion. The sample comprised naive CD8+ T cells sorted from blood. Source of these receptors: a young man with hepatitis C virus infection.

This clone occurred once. The CDR3 protein is CASSPDSYQPQHF. The CDR3 DNA sequence: TGTGCCAGCAGTCCGGACAGTTATCAGCCCCAGCATTTT. V and J are TRBV25-1 and TRBJ1-5; a possible D gene is TRBD1 (6 bases). The germline V and J ends were trimmed by 5 bases and 5 bases, with 10 bases remaining between them. Per the germline V gene, CDR1 is MGHDK and CDR2 is SYGVNS. This CDR3 is built from 13 residues.

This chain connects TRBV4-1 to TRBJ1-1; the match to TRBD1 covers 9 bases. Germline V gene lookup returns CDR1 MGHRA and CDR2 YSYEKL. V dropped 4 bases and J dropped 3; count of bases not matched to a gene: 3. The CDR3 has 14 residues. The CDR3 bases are TGCGCCAGCAGCCTTGGGACAGGGCACACTGAAGCTTTCTTT. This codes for CASSLGTGHTEAFF.

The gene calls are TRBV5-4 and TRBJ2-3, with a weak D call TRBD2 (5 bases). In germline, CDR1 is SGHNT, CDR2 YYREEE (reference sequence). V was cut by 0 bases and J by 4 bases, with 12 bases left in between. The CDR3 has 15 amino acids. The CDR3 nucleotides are TGTGCCAGCAGCTTGGAACTAGGAGGTTCAGATACGCAGTATTTT. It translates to CASSLELGGSDTQYF.

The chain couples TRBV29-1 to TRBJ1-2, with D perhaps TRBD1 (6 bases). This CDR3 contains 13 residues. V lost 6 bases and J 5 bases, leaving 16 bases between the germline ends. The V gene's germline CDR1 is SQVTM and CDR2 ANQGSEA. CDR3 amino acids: CSVQIRTEYGYTF. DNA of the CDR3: TGCAGCGTCCAAATCCGGACAGAGTATGGCTACACCTTC.

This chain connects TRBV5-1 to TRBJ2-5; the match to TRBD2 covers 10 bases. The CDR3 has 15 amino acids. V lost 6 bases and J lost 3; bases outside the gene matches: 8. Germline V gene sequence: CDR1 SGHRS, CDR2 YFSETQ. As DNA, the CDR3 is TGCGCCAGCACCTTAAGCGGGGGGGCAGAAGAGACCCAGTACTTC. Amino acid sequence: CASTLSGGAEETQYF. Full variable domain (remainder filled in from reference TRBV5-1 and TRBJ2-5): KAGVTQTPRYLIKTRGQQVTLSCSPISGHRSVSWYQQTPGQGLQFLFEYFSETQRNKGNFPGRFSGRQFSNSRSEMNVSTLELGDSALYLCASTLSGGAEETQYFGPGTRLLVL.